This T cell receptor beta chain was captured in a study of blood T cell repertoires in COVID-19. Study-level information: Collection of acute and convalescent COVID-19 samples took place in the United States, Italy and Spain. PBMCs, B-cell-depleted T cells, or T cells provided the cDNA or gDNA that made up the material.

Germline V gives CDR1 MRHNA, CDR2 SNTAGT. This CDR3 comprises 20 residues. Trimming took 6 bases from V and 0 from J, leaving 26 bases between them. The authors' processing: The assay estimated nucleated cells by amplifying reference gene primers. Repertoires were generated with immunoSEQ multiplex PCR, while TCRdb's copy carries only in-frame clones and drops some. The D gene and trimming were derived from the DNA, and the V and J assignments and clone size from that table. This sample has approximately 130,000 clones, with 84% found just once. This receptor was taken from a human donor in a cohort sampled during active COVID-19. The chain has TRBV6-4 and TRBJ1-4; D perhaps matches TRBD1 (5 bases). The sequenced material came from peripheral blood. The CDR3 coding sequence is TGTGCCAGCAGGGGGGACTCAAGTGGCCCCAGATACGCAACTAATGAAAAACTGTTTTTT. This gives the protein CASRGDSSGPRYATNEKLFF.